The next 9 T cell receptor beta chains were all read from a single sample in a study of CD8+ T cells in alopecia areata. Once RNA had been extracted, it was reverse transcribed into cDNA to act as the sequencing template. Only in-frame clones appear in the TCRdb table, and some are missing; sequencing was by immunoSEQ multiplex PCR. The sample has tens of thousands of clones; approximately 61% are singletons. The sequencing here drew on CD8+ T cells sorted from blood, taken at week 0. The receptor set was obtained from a human donor with alopecia areata.

V is TRBV6-1 and J is TRBJ2-1; 9 nucleotides match TRBD1. The J segment lost 5 bases and the V segment lost 0 bases, leaving 11 bases of the junction unmatched. The CDR3 is made up of 18 amino acids. Germline lookup yields CDR1 MNHNS and CDR2 SASEGT. The CDR3 DNA follows: TGTGCCAGCAGTGAAGCGCCGGGGGACAGGGCTACCCACAATGAGCAGTTCTTC. Protein: CASSEAPGDRATHNEQFF.

This rearrangement joins TRBV30 to TRBJ1-1; TRBD1 might be the D (6 bases). Germline CDR1 reads GTSNPN; CDR2 reads SVGIG (reference sequence). This CDR3 has 14 amino acids. V was pared by 7 bases and J by 4 bases, with 19 bases between. This CDR3 reads CAYAWGAGFTEAFF. In nucleotides, the CDR3 is TGTGCCTATGCCTGGGGGGCTGGGTTCACTGAAGCTTTCTTT.

This clone was recorded a few times. The V and J genes are TRBV6-6 and TRBJ2-5; the D gene is possibly TRBD2 (5 bases). This CDR3 spans 13 amino acids. V shed 7 bases and J shed 2 bases, with 11 bases lying between them. CDR1 is MNHNY, CDR2 SVGAGI, per germline (reference sequence). CDR3: CASTLPGQETQYF. The CDR3 bases are TGTGCCAGCACCCTACCGGGGCAAGAGACCCAGTACTTC.

This clone was recorded only once. The J gene is TRBJ1-2, the V gene TRBV7-9, with D hard to call. Germline V gene data show CDR1 as SEHNR and CDR2 as FQNEAQ (reference sequence). Trimming cost V 5 bases and J 0 bases, with 16 bases left between them. The CDR3 totals 16 residues. CDR3 region: CASSESQDTANYGYTF. In DNA form, the CDR3 reads TGTGCCAGCAGCGAATCCCAAGATACAGCTAACTATGGCTACACCTTC.

This sequence joins TRBV28 and TRBJ2-1; 7 positions agree with TRBD2. Germline assignment: CDR1 MDHEN and CDR2 SYDVKM. V lost 7 bases and J lost 10; bases outside the gene matches: 13. The CDR3 totals 14 residues. Here the CDR3 DNA reads TGTGCCAGCAAGCGAGAAGCGGGGAACGGGGAGCAGTTCTTC. Amino acid sequence: CASKREAGNGEQFF.

This clone appeared once. This rearrangement joins TRBV27 to TRBJ2-7; 9 bases match TRBD2. Losses at the gene ends were 6 bases for V and 6 bases for J; bases not matched to a gene: 6. This CDR3 spans 13 amino acids. Germline-derived CDR1 and CDR2 are MNHEY and SMNVEV (reference sequence). DNA for the CDR3: TGTGCCAGCAGGAACGGACTAGCGCCCGAGCAGTACTTC. It translates to CASRNGLAPEQYF.

This clone came up a few times. J is TRBJ2-7 and V is TRBV28; TRBD1 matches at 8 bases. Germline V gene sequence: CDR1 MDHEN, CDR2 SYDVKM. This CDR3 contains 15 residues. Unmatched junction bases numbered 8, after V lost 3 bases and J lost 4 bases. Written as DNA, the CDR3 is TGTGCCAGCAGTTTTGGCAGGGGGCAGGATTACGAGCAGTACTTC. Protein sequence: CASSFGRGQDYEQYF.

The chain links TRBV27 to TRBJ2-1, with D uncertain. Trimming took off 2 bases at V and 0 bases at J, with 8 bases between the two ends. Germline V gene lookup returns CDR1 MNHEY and CDR2 SMNVEV (reference sequence). This CDR3 region has 15 residues. The CDR3 DNA reads TGTGCCAGCAGTTTAACAGTTGGCTCCTACAATGAGCAGTTCTTC. This translates into CASSLTVGSYNEQFF.

This rearrangement joins TRBV4-1 to TRBJ2-7; D remains ambiguous. CDR3 length: 13 residues. CDR1 and CDR2 from the germline V gene are MGHRA and YSYEKL. Trimming took off 3 bases at V and 2 bases at J, with 8 bases between the two ends. The DNA for the CDR3 is TGCGCCAGCAGCCAGCATGAGGCCTACGAGCAGTACTTC. Translating gives CASSQHEAYEQYF.